This TCR beta chain appears in the sequencing data of a study of T cell changes during pregnancy in multiple sclerosis. After removal of 3 bases from V and 4 bases from J, the junction contained 5 bases not matched to a gene. CDR1 MDHEN and CDR2 SYDVKM come from the germline V gene. This CDR3 contains 16 residues. The data were produced by immunoSEQ multiplex PCR, yet TCRdb's version contains in-frame clones alone and is incomplete. The profile covers more than 80,000 clones, with around 90% appearing a single time and roughly 1.5% taken by the ten largest. This clonotype was sampled from a female donor with multiple sclerosis, enrolled in a pregnancy study. The input for sequencing was peripheral blood, taken after pregnancy. The chain recombines TRBV28 with TRBJ2-3; 12 bases match TRBD2. DNA for the CDR3: TGTGCCAGCAGTTTTTTTGGACTAGCGGGACCAGATACGCAGTATTTT. It specifies CASSFFGLAGPDTQYF. The complete variable domain, with remaining parts taken from reference TRBV28 and TRBJ2-3, reads DVKVTQSSRYLVKRTGEKVFLECVQDMDHENMFWYRQDPGLGLRLIYFSYDVKMKEKGDIPEGYSVSREKKERFSLILESASTNQTSMYLCASSFFGLAGPDTQYFGPGTRLTVL.